This T cell receptor (beta chain) was sequenced for a study of PD-1 blockade in classical Hodgkin lymphoma. Regarding this clone: Its antigen remains unidentified.

V trimming: 2 bases; J trimming: 1 base; junction bases outside the gene matches: 4. The CDR3 contains 15 residues. CDR1 and CDR2 from the germline V gene are MNHNS and SASEGT. Profiling relied on immunoSEQ multiplex PCR, and the TCRdb table lists in-frame clones only, not all of them. Counted here are tens of thousands of clones, 89% occurring once; the ten biggest clones make up approximately 11%. Study-wide points: With CD4+ cells, TCR diversity rose significantly by C4D1, but not with CD8+ cells. Exclusion covered patients beginning nivolumab under 1 year post-ASCT.

Brentuximab vedotin exposure varied among the patients, all of whom had relapsed after autologous stem cell transplantation. The study recorded best responses of complete response, partial response or progressive disease. The J gene is TRBJ2-5, the V gene TRBV6-1; 7 bases are a match to TRBD1. The sample was peripheral blood mononuclear cells (PBMCs), taken before the second cycle of nivolumab. The origin of this receptor is a human donor with classical Hodgkin lymphoma. CDR3 nucleotide sequence: TGTGCCAGCAGTGAAAGACAGGGCGGCCAAGAGACCCAGTACTTC. As protein: CASSERQGGQETQYF.